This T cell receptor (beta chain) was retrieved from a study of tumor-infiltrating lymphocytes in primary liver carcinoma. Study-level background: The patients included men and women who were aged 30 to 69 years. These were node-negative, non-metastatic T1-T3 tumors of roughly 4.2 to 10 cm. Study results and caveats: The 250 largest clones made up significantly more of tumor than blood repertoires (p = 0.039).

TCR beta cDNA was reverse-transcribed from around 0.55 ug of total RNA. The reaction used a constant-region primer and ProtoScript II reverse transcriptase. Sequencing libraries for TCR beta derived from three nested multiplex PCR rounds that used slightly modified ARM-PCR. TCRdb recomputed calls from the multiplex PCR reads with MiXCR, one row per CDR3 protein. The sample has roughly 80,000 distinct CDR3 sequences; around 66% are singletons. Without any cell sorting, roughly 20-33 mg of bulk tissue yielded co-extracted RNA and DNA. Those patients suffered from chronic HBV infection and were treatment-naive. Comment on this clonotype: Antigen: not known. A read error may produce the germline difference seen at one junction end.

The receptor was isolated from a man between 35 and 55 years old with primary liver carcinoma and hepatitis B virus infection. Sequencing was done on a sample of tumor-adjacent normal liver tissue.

CDR3 in DNA: TGCAGCGTCTCCGCGCTTCGGCCCTGGTCCCGTCAAGAGCAGTCCTTC. Translation: CSVSALRPWSRQEQSF. The chain is built from TRBV29-1 and TRBJ2-1; D remains unclear. Germline-derived CDR1 and CDR2 are SQVTM and ANQGSEA. The CDR3 covers 16 residues.